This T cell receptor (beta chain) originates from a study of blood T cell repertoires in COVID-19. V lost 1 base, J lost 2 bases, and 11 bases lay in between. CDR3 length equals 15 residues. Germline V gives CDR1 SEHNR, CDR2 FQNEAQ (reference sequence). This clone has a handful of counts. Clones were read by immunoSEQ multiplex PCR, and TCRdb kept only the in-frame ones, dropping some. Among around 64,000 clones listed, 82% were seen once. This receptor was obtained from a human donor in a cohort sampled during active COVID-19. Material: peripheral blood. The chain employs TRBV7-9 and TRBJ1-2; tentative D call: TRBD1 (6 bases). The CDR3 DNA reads TGTGCCAGCAGCTTAGAACAGGGTCTAAACTATGGCTACACCTTC. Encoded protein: CASSLEQGLNYGYTF.